This T cell receptor (beta chain) was identified during a study of beta chain features in type 1 diabetes. Overall study findings and caveats: A pattern of fewer insertions and more deletions at VDJ junctions was seen in type 1 diabetes patients. In cDNA sequencing, cells with high TCR expression could be over-represented. Among patients, naive, central memory and Treg TCRB repertoires appeared more similar than among healthy donors.

Every bit of the isolated RNA underwent reverse transcription, so sequencing read expressed TCRB transcripts. It was found that naive, central memory and regulatory T cell samples averaged around 3.5 million reads. Assay used: immunoSEQ multiplex PCR; TCRdb lists only in-frame clones, some missing. The sample shows about 620,000 clones, around 15% of them seen only once. The CDR3 is 15 amino acids. Germline V CDR1 and CDR2: SGHRS, YFSETQ. V was pared by 0 bases and J by 1 base, with 1 base of the junction left unmatched. As to this clone: Its antigen remains unknown. The same CDR3 arises from other DNA sequences in this sample as well.

The specimen sequenced was naive CD4+ T cells from blood. The chain links TRBV5-1 to TRBJ2-1; 7 positions match TRBD2. The sequence was collected from a man between 18 and 29 years old in good health. The CDR3 DNA reads TGCGCCAGCAGCTTGGAGGGAGGGTCCTACAATGAGCAGTTCTTC. Translation gives CASSLEGGSYNEQFF.